These T cell receptor beta chains were read from a single sample in a study of T cells after posttransplantation cyclophosphamide. Using immunoSEQ multiplex PCR, the repertoire was profiled, and TCRdb retains in-frame clones only, with some absent. Altogether approximately 26,000 clones are present, 75% to 90% being singletons, with the ten largest covering around 3.3%. The sequencing input was PBMCs. The receptors shown here come from a man aged 50 or older. The CDR3 runs from the conserved cysteine through the conserved F or W.

TRBV28	TRBJ2-7	CASSLLRYEQYF
TRBV18	TRBJ2-1	CASSRNAPRGNNEQFF
TRBV6-5	TRBJ1-4	CASSLSRGANEKLFF
TRBV18	TRBJ2-5	CASSPPANQETQYF
TRBV19	TRBJ2-7	CASSVRWVQPSYEQYF
TRBV6-5	TRBJ2-7	CASSENGFYEQYF
TRBV5-1	TRBJ2-5	CASSLGTGGGETQYF
TRBV2	TRBJ1-3	CASRTTGFGNTIYF
TRBV11-2	TRBJ1-5	CASSLGWGGEQPQHF
TRBV5-1	TRBJ2-5	CASTLVAGGGETQYF
TRBV28	TRBJ1-1	CASSSSPQGVGEAFF